This T cell receptor (beta chain) emerged from a study of technical replicates of blood from several donors. The CDR3 contains 13 residues. Only in-frame clones appear in the TCRdb table, and some are missing; sequencing was by immunoSEQ multiplex PCR. The sample shows roughly 80,000 clones, about 96% of them seen only once. The receptor's source is a human donor in good health. Sequenced: T cells isolated from PBMCs. The V call is TRBV21-1, the J call TRBJ2-7; the table's D call, TRBD1, has no DNA check behind it. TRBV21-1 is a pseudogene locus. The CDR3 sequence is CASRFYSPYEQYF. CDR3 DNA sequence: TGTGCCAGCCGTTTTTACAGTCCCTACGAGCAGTACTTC.